The next 17 T cell receptor beta chains were all read from a single sample in a study of blood T cell repertoires in COVID-19. Clones were sequenced by immunoSEQ multiplex PCR, and TCRdb holds only the in-frame ones, with some missing. The sample contains under 110,000 clones, about nine tenths of which appear only once. The specimen sequenced was peripheral blood. These receptors were collected from a man aged 50 or older with acute or convalescent COVID-19.

The gene calls are TRBV25-1 and TRBJ2-7, with D possibly being TRBD2 (6 bases). This CDR3 spans 14 amino acids. CDR1 is MGHDK, CDR2 SYGVNS, per germline. Trimming cost V 6 bases and J 5 bases, with 17 bases left between them. Here the CDR3 DNA reads TGTGCCAGCAGCGACATCCGGGGGAGGAACGAGCAGTACTTC. Protein: CASSDIRGRNEQYF.

The chain carries TRBV12-3 or TRBV12-4 and TRBJ2-3; D is uncertain. CDR3 length equals 12 residues. V dropped 5 bases and J dropped 0 bases, with 3 bases sitting between them. CDR3 DNA sequence: TGTGCCAGCAGTCATAGCACAGATACGCAGTATTTT. Encoded protein: CASSHSTDTQYF.

The chain joins TRBV14 to TRBJ1-1, with TRBD1 identical over 9 bases. The junction had 5 bases not matched to a gene; V was cut back by 8 bases and J by 4 bases. CDR3 length: 13 residues. CDR1 is SGHDN and CDR2 is FVKESK in the germline V gene. CDR3 nucleotides: TGTGCCAGCTCCGGGACAGGGTCCACTGAAGCTTTCTTT. Protein sequence: CASSGTGSTEAFF.

The V gene is TRBV28, the J gene TRBJ2-2; TRBD2 might be the D (7 bases). The CDR3 spans 15 residues. Germline loops: CDR1 MDHEN, CDR2 SYDVKM. V dropped 7 bases and J dropped 2 bases, with 14 bases sitting between them. CDR3 sequence reads: CASTRGGYNTGELFF. CDR3 DNA: TGTGCCAGCACGAGGGGGGGCTATAACACCGGGGAGCTGTTTTTT.

This clone has just a few counts. This chain joins TRBV12-3 or TRBV12-4 and TRBJ1-1, with unresolved D. With 2 bases removed from V and 5 bases from J, the gap between germline ends came to 6 bases. The CDR3 runs to 12 residues. DNA for the CDR3: TGTGCCAGCAGTTTACGGAGGACTGAAGCTTTCTTT. Translated: CASSLRRTEAFF.

The chain employs TRBV6-6 and TRBJ2-1; weak D call: TRBD1 (6 bases). This CDR3 spans 15 amino acids. Germline lookup yields CDR1 MNHNY and CDR2 SVGAGI (reference sequence). V was cut by 4 bases and J by 0 bases, with 10 bases left in between. CDR3 DNA: TGTGCCAGCAGTTCTCGACAGGCCTCCTACAATGAGCAGTTCTTC. It yields the protein CASSSRQASYNEQFF.

The chain employs TRBV7-2 and TRBJ2-5; a possible D gene is TRBD1 (8 bases). CDR1 is SGHTA and CDR2 is FQGNSA in the germline V gene. V was pared by 5 bases and J by 7 bases, with 17 bases between. The CDR3 covers 14 residues. In DNA form, the CDR3 reads TGTGCCAGCAGCCCAAGGACAGGGAGGGCGACCCAGTACTTC. As protein: CASSPRTGRATQYF.

The rearrangement uses TRBV12-5 and TRBJ1-5; TRBD1 matches at 7 bases. The ends lost 6 bases at V and 3 bases at J; junction bases unmatched: 14. CDR3 size: 17 residues. Germline assignment: CDR1 LGHNT and CDR2 FRNRAP. The CDR3 reads CASGPSSGTALNQPQHF. Here the CDR3 DNA reads TGTGCTAGTGGACCTTCGTCTGGGACAGCCCTCAATCAGCCCCAGCATTTT.

The chain combines TRBV7-9 with TRBJ2-2; 7 bases agree with TRBD1. Losses at the gene ends were 5 bases for V and 4 bases for J; bases not matched to a gene: 7. Looked up from germline, CDR1 is SEHNR and CDR2 is FQNEAQ (reference sequence). This CDR3 comprises 15 residues. CDR3 amino acids: CASSRPGQSTGELFF. The CDR3 DNA sequence: TGTGCCAGCAGCCGCCCGGGACAGAGCACCGGGGAGCTGTTTTTT. Looking up the rest from reference TRBV7-9 and TRBJ2-2 gives the full variable domain: DTGVSQNPRHKITKRGQNVTFRCDPISEHNRLYWYRQTLGQGPEFLTYFQNEAQLEKSRLLSDRFSAERPKGSFSTLEIQRTEQGDSAMYLCASSRPGQSTGELFFGEGSRLTVL.

The chain employs TRBV29-1 and TRBJ1-2, with 8 bases lining up with TRBD1. The trim removed 4 bases at V and 8 bases at J, leaving 3 bases unmatched. The germline CDR1 and CDR2 sequences are SQVTM and ANQGSEA. CDR3 size: 11 residues. The CDR3: CSVVPGGGYTF. The CDR3, as DNA: TGCAGCGTTGTTCCAGGGGGCGGCTACACCTTC.

The rearrangement uses TRBV6-1 and TRBJ1-5; no clear D. The V end was cut by 0 bases, the J end by 5 bases, with 8 bases between. Germline loops: CDR1 MNHNS, CDR2 SASEGT. The CDR3 runs to 14 residues. The CDR3 nucleotides read TGTGCCAGCAGTGAAGCAGGCGGGGATCAGCCCCAGCATTTT. Amino acid sequence: CASSEAGGDQPQHF.

A single count supports this clone. The V call is TRBV6-5, the J call TRBJ1-1; 9 nucleotides match TRBD1. CDR1 is MNHEY, CDR2 SVGAGI, per germline. Trimming at V came to 5 bases and at J to 8 bases, leaving 9 bases not matched to a gene. The CDR3 runs 14 residues. The CDR3 spells CASSPTRDRVEAFF. The CDR3 DNA reads as TGTGCCAGCAGTCCTACCCGGGACAGGGTCGAAGCTTTCTTT.

The chain is built from TRBV9 and TRBJ2-1; no firm D call. CDR3 length: 14 amino acids. V was clipped by 4 bases and J by 9 bases, with 17 bases between them. From germline, CDR1 is SGDLS and CDR2 YYNGEE. The CDR3 DNA reads TGTGCCAGCAGCTCGCATTCTGCGGCCCCTGAGCAGTTCTTC. Encoded protein: CASSSHSAAPEQFF.

Points on this clone: One junction end does not reproduce the germline sequence, and a read error may be involved. V is TRBV28 and J is TRBJ1-1, with D maybe TRBD1 (6 bases). Germline V CDR1 and CDR2: MDHEN, SYDVKM. The CDR3 length is 11 residues. CDR3 region: CAVRTAALLAF. The CDR3, as DNA: TGTGCCGTCCGGACAGCGGCCCTCTTGGCATTT.

The J gene is TRBJ2-7, the V gene TRBV5-1, with 8 bases that match TRBD1. The CDR3 is made up of 13 amino acids. V lost 6 bases and J lost 2; bases outside the gene matches: 4. The germline gives CDR1 SGHRS, CDR2 YFSETQ. This CDR3 reads CASMGTGTYEQYF. The CDR3 DNA reads as TGCGCCAGCATGGGGACAGGAACCTACGAGCAGTACTTC.

The CDR3 nucleotides are TGTGCCAGCAGCGCAGTTGGGAGTTCACCCCTCCACTTT. It specifies CASSAVGSSPLHF. The V gene is TRBV14, the J gene TRBJ1-6; D unclear. CDR3 length: 13 residues. V lost 5 bases and J lost 9, with 11 bases in between. CDR1 and CDR2 (germline): SGHDN, FVKESK.

This chain uses TRBV4-1 with TRBJ1-5; the match to TRBD1 covers 7 bases. Germline CDR1 reads MGHRA; CDR2 reads YSYEKL. The CDR3 is 18 residues long. With V trimmed by 1 base and J by 4 bases, 13 bases remained unmatched. CDR3 nucleotides: TGCGCCAGCAGCCAAGGAGAGCAGGGACAGCCAAGGAATCAGCCCCAGCATTTT. Protein product: CASSQGEQGQPRNQPQHF.